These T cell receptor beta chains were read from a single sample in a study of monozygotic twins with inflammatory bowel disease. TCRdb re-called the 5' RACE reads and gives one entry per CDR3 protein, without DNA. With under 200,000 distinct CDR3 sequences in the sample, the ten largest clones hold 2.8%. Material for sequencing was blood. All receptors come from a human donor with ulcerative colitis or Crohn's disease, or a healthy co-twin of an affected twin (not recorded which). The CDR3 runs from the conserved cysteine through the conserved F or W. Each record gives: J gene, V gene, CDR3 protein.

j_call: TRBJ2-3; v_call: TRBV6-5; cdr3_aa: CASSYTGQGGTDTQYF
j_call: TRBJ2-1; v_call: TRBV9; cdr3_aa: CASSVKGTALSNYNEQFF
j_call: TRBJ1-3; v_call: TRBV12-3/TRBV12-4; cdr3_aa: CASSSGRDSGNTIYF
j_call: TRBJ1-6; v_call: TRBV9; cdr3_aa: CASSGDLRASSPLHF
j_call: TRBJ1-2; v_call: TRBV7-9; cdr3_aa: CASSLVSGAYGYTF
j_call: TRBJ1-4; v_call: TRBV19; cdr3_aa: CASSTGTANEKLFF
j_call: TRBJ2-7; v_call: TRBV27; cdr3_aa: CASSLWGGSYEQYF
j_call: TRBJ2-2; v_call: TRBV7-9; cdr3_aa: CASIPWGGNTGELFF
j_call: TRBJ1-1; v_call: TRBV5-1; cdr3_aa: CASSSTGSPPYTEAFF
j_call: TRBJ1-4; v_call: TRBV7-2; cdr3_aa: CASSLKTNEKLFF
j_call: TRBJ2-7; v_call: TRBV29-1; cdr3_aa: CSVEEGGDELYF
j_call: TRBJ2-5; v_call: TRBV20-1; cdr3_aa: CSARPLVSETQYF
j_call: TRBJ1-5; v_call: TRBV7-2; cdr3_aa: CASSLAGGSQPQHF
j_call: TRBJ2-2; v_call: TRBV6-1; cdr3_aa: CASSSSDRVGTGELFF
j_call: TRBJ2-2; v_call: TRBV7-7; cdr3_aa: CASRPRVGAGELFF
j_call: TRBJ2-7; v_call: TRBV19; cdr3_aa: CASSSRRGPSYEQYF
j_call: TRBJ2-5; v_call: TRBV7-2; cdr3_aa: CASSLMGETQYF
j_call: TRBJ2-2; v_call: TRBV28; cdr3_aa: CASSYPWGHAGELFF
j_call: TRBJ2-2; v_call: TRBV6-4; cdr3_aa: CASSRASRENTGELFF
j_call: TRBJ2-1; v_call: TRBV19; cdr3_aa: CASSILAGVVNEQFF
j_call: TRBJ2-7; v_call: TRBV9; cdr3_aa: CASSAGQGAVYF
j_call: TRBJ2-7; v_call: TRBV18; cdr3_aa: CASSPRGTSSSYEQYF